Detailed here is one T cell receptor (beta chain). Antigen: not known. Time point in this sample: recipient sample about 28 days before transplant, after cytoreduction. Recipient blood drawn about 28 days pretransplant and days 30, 100, 180 after. The data were obtained in a study of T cell clonotyping in hematopoietic cell transplantation. Looking at the study overall: Pretransplant recipient samples were taken after cytoreduction.

Study-level points and caveats: Recipient TCR diversity dropped after transplant; expanded clonotypes rose from day 30 to 180. Few recipient clonotypes overlapped donors; over 97% were de novo at given depth.

The repertoire was sequenced with immunoSEQ multiplex PCR; TCRdb's copy has only in-frame clones and lacks some. The table records about 41,000 clones, around 85% of them present only once. The germline V gene encodes CDR1 SGHDT and CDR2 YYEEEE. The CDR3 covers 14 residues. V lost 2 bases, J lost 7 bases, and 15 bases lay in between. This clonotype was obtained from a man between 60 and 75 years old with acute myeloid leukemia. Some clones in this sample may be carry-over from other donors' samples. The chain joins TRBV5-6 to TRBJ1-2; D not certain. The sequences come from peripheral blood mononuclear cells, collected before stem cell transplant. The CDR3 DNA is TGTGCCAGCAGCTTCAGTTACGGACCCGGTGGCTACACCTTC. This translates into CASSFSYGPGGYTF.